This T cell receptor (beta chain) was observed in a study of blood T cell repertoires in COVID-19. Produced via immunoSEQ multiplex PCR; TCRdb's table is partial and in-frame only. The sample lists over 150,000 clones; more than 70% were seen once. Germline CDR1 LNHDA, CDR2 SQIVND (reference sequence). This CDR3 has 15 residues. Between the trimmed V and J ends, which lost 3 bases and 2 bases, there was a span of 11 bases. The receptor was isolated from a man aged 50 to 59 with COVID-19, enrolled during active disease. V usage is TRBV19 and J usage is TRBJ2-1, with D maybe TRBD2 (5 bases). The specimen was peripheral blood. The CDR3 loop is CASSIWWEPYNEQFF. The CDR3, as DNA: TGTGCCAGTAGTATTTGGTGGGAGCCCTACAATGAGCAGTTCTTC.